Listed below are T cell receptor beta chains from one sample, sequenced in a study of post-analysis software for immune sequencing data. TCRdb reprocessed the PCR reads with MiXCR, giving one entry per CDR3 protein. The sample records some 190,000 distinct CDR3 sequences, 25% to 30% being singletons. The sample consisted of blood. All receptors derive from a girl between 2 and 17 years old with multiple sclerosis. Each CDR3 is given with its conserved first and last residue. The order of the fields is V gene, J gene, CDR3 length, clone size, D gene, CDR3 protein, CDR3 DNA. A D gene is named only where the DNA matches it firmly. The size entry is marked missing in some rows and otherwise reads once, few, many or a size class.

TRBV5-1	TRBJ2-3	14	-	TRBD2	CASRAGLRSDTQYF	TGCGCCAGCAGGGCGGGACTACGATCTGATACGCAGTATTTT
TRBV7-9	TRBJ2-1	16	-	TRBD2	CASSAKKRGGYNEQFF	TGTGCCAGCAGCGCCAAAAAACGGGGGGGGTACAATGAGCAGTTCTTC
TRBV12-3/TRBV12-4	TRBJ2-3	14	-	TRBD1	CASRRTGAGDTQYF	TGTGCCAGCAGAAGGACAGGGGCGGGAGATACGCAGTATTTT
TRBV28	TRBJ2-7	15	-	-	CASSQPGSSSYEQYF	TGTGCCAGCAGCCAACCGGGATCAAGCTCCTACGAGCAGTACTTC
TRBV29-1	TRBJ1-4	13	many	-	CSVSTGLGEKLFF	TGCAGCGTTTCCACAGGGCTGGGCGAAAAACTGTTTTTT
TRBV2	TRBJ2-5	15	many	-	CASTLQRGGQETQYF	TGTGCCAGCACCCTACAGAGGGGGGGACAAGAGACCCAGTACTTC
TRBV20-1	TRBJ2-7	11	medium-sized	-	CSARSPGEQYF	TGCAGTGCTAGATCCCCCGGTGAGCAGTACTTC
TRBV6-6	TRBJ2-7	13	many	-	CASSRVSVYEQYF	TGTGCCAGCAGCCGAGTAAGCGTCTACGAGCAGTACTTC
TRBV29-1	TRBJ1-1	12	few	-	CSVGTTRTEAFF	TGCAGCGTGGGAACTACGAGGACTGAAGCTTTCTTT
TRBV21-1	TRBJ2-2	17	-	-	CASSKLRLAVNTGELFF	TGTGCCAGCAGCAAACTTAGGCTAGCGGTTAACACCGGGGAGCTGTTTTTT
TRBV12-3/TRBV12-4	TRBJ2-5	13	once	-	CASSPSTRETQYF	TGTGCCAGCAGTCCGTCCACTAGGGAGACCCAGTACTTC
TRBV29-1	TRBJ2-7	13	many	TRBD1	CSAEGQGPYEQYF	TGCAGCGCCGAAGGACAGGGACCCTACGAGCAGTACTTC
TRBV27	TRBJ1-5	14	few	-	CASNSAGSDQPQHF	TGTGCCAGCAATAGCGCGGGATCCGATCAGCCCCAGCATTTT
TRBV20-1	TRBJ2-1	16	many	TRBD1	CSARKYRDRAYNEQFF	TGCAGTGCTAGAAAGTACCGGGACAGGGCCTACAATGAGCAGTTCTTC
TRBV12-3/TRBV12-4	TRBJ1-1	15	-	TRBD1	CASSQQGWGNTEAFF	TGTGCCAGCAGTCAACAGGGGTGGGGGAACACTGAAGCTTTCTTT
TRBV5-5	TRBJ1-4	15	many	TRBD1	CASSPQGDSKEKLFF	TGTGCCAGCAGCCCTCAGGGGGATTCGAAAGAAAAACTGTTTTTT
TRBV29-1	TRBJ2-1	16	-	TRBD2	CSVGQGLAASYNEQFF	TGCAGCGTTGGGCAGGGACTAGCGGCCTCATACAATGAGCAGTTCTTC
TRBV20-1	TRBJ2-3	13	-	TRBD2	CSARTSGTDTQYF	TGCAGTGCCCGGACTAGCGGCACAGATACGCAGTATTTT
TRBV28	TRBJ2-7	15	-	TRBD2	CATATSGGSSYEQYF	TGTGCCACCGCGACTAGCGGGGGGAGCTCCTACGAGCAGTACTTC
TRBV7-9	TRBJ2-5	14	many	TRBD1	CASRSQGVQETQYF	TGTGCCAGCAGATCTCAGGGGGTCCAAGAGACCCAGTACTTC
TRBV2	TRBJ2-2	15	-	-	CASTMTRTDTGELFF	TGTGCCAGCACAATGACGCGAACAGACACCGGGGAGCTGTTTTTT
TRBV4-1	TRBJ2-5	17	-	TRBD2	CASSQDGLAGGGETQYF	TGCGCCAGCAGCCAAGATGGTCTCGCGGGGGGCGGGGAGACCCAGTACTTC
TRBV5-1	TRBJ2-7	14	few	-	CASSSGLLAYEQYF	TGCGCCAGCAGCTCGGGACTCCTGGCCTACGAGCAGTACTTC